These 24 T cell receptor beta chains were sequenced from one sample in a study of cytomegalovirus exposure and HLA in healthy donors. PCR primers comprised 60 Vbeta and 13 Jbeta primers. Repertoires were generated with immunoSEQ multiplex PCR, while TCRdb's copy carries only in-frame clones and drops some. Of about 80,000 clones detected, approximately 60% appear once; the ten largest clones hold more than 3.5%. The sequenced material came from PBMCs. Source of these receptors: a male donor in good health and CMV-seropositive.

This clone is a singleton in its sample. V usage is TRBV5-6 and J usage is TRBJ2-7, with 8 nucleotides matching TRBD1. The CDR3 loop spans 15 amino acids. J was trimmed by 2 bases and V by 0 bases; bases with no gene match: 4. From germline, CDR1 is SGHDT and CDR2 YYEEEE. CDR3 coding DNA: TGTGCCAGCAGCTTGGCCGGGACAGGAACCTACGAGCAGTACTTC. Protein: CASSLAGTGTYEQYF.

The table lists this clone with a few counts. V gene TRBV5-1 combines with J gene TRBJ1-1; D gene uncertain. V gave up 0 bases and J gave up 5 bases, with 14 bases separating them. Germline CDR1 and CDR2: SGHRS and YFSETQ. The CDR3 extends over 15 amino acids. CDR3 region: CASSLGQAIGTEAFF. The CDR3 bases are TGCGCCAGCAGCTTGGGTCAGGCGATTGGGACTGAAGCTTTCTTT. The whole variable domain, remainder taken from reference TRBV5-1 and TRBJ1-1, is KAGVTQTPRYLIKTRGQQVTLSCSPISGHRSVSWYQQTPGQGLQFLFEYFSETQRNKGNFPGRFSGRQFSNSRSEMNVSTLELGDSALYLCASSLGQAIGTEAFFGQGTRLTVV.

V is TRBV29-1 and J is TRBJ2-3, with TRBD2 matching 8 bases. CDR3 length: 17 residues. Per germline, CDR1 SQVTM and CDR2 ANQGSEA. The junction had 10 bases not matched to a gene; V was cut back by 0 bases and J by 2 bases. CDR3: CSVEEQISGRFTDTQYF. For the CDR3, the DNA is TGCAGCGTTGAAGAGCAGATCAGCGGGAGATTCACAGATACGCAGTATTTT.

This chain joins TRBV4-3 and TRBJ2-3; possibly TRBD1 for D (6 bases). Trimming stripped 1 base from V and 14 bases from J, with 19 bases between. The CDR3 extends over 14 amino acids. Germline loops: CDR1 LGHNA, CDR2 YSLEER. CDR3 amino acids: CASSQGDTGTPRYF. Written as DNA, the CDR3 is TGCGCCAGCAGCCAAGGGGACACCGGGACCCCCAGGTATTTT.

This rearrangement joins TRBV9 to TRBJ2-7, with TRBD2 identical over 10 bases. The CDR3 is 16 residues long. The V gene's germline CDR1 is SGDLS and CDR2 YYNGEE. Losses at the gene ends were 3 bases for V and 2 bases for J; bases not matched to a gene: 8. CDR3 sequence (DNA): TGTGCCAGCAGCGACCGACTAGCGGGTTCCCCCTACGAGCAGTACTTC. Residues: CASSDRLAGSPYEQYF. Combining the CDR3 with reference TRBV9 and TRBJ2-7 gives the whole variable domain DSGVTQTPKHLITATGQRVTLRCSPRSGDLSVYWYQQSLDQGLQFLIQYYNGEERAKGNILERFSAQQFPDLHSELNLSSLELGDSALYFCASSDRLAGSPYEQYFGPGTRLTVT.

The chain joins TRBV5-8 to TRBJ2-1, with D uncertain. V lost 0 bases and J lost 7, with 11 bases in between. In germline, CDR1 is SGHTS, CDR2 YDEGEE. The CDR3 runs 14 residues. The CDR3 region has the DNA TGTGCCAGCAGCTTGGGACACCTTATGAATGAGCAGTTCTTC. As protein: CASSLGHLMNEQFF.

The chain links TRBV11-3 to TRBJ2-7; possible D gene TRBD2, 5 bases. Between the trimmed V and J ends, which lost 5 bases and 4 bases, there was a span of 18 bases. The germline gives CDR1 SGHNT, CDR2 YENEEA. The CDR3 covers 15 residues. The CDR3 nucleotides read TGTGCCAGCAGCCCGACCGGGGAAGCGAGATACGAGCAGTACTTC. It specifies CASSPTGEARYEQYF.

V gene TRBV28 combines with J gene TRBJ1-3; D gene ambiguous. Germline V gene sequence: CDR1 MDHEN, CDR2 SYDVKM. The CDR3 has 14 residues. V lost 5 bases and J lost 2, with 10 bases in between. CDR3: CASSTTLTGNTIYF. The DNA of the CDR3 is TGTGCCAGCAGTACGACATTAACTGGAAACACCATATATTTT.

There are a few counts of this clone. The chain joins TRBV7-2 to TRBJ2-7; D remains ambiguous. Germline lookup yields CDR1 SGHTA and CDR2 FQGNSA. The CDR3 consists of 11 residues. Trimming cost V 3 bases and J 10 bases, with 10 bases left between them. The CDR3 sequence: CASSFGPDQYF. CDR3 bases: TGTGCCAGCAGCTTTGGGCCAGACCAGTACTTC. Looking up the rest from reference TRBV7-2 and TRBJ2-7 gives the full variable domain: GAGVSQSPSNKVTEKGKDVELRCDPISGHTALYWYRQSLGQGLEFLIYFQGNSAPDKSGLPSDRFSAERTGGSVSTLTIQRTQQEDSAVYLCASSFGPDQYFGPGTRLTVT.

The chain links TRBV9 to TRBJ2-1, with 10 bases identical to TRBD2. The trim removed 4 bases at V and 7 bases at J, leaving 5 bases unmatched. The V gene's germline CDR1 is SGDLS and CDR2 YYNGEE. This CDR3 is built from 14 residues. CDR3 sequence (DNA): TGTGCCAGCAGCCCTAGCGGGGGAAAAAATGAGCAGTTCTTC. Its protein is CASSPSGGKNEQFF.

This sequence joins TRBV5-6 and TRBJ2-6, with TRBD1 matching 7 bases. V dropped 3 bases and J dropped 0; count of bases not matched to a gene: 12. The germline gives CDR1 SGHDT, CDR2 YYEEEE. CDR3 length: 19 residues. CDR3 loop: CASSSRTGPLRSGANVLTF. The CDR3 coding sequence is TGTGCCAGCAGCTCGCGGACAGGCCCCCTGCGCTCTGGGGCCAACGTCCTGACTTTC.

V and J are TRBV28 and TRBJ1-4; 8 bases align to TRBD1. V was clipped by 7 bases and J by 3 bases; unmatched bases: 4. The CDR3 has 14 residues. The germline V gene encodes CDR1 MDHEN and CDR2 SYDVKM. The CDR3 loop is CASNQGASNEKLFF. The CDR3 nucleotides read TGTGCCAGCAATCAGGGGGCATCTAATGAAAAACTGTTTTTT.

As to this clone: This CDR3 is missing its conserved last phenylalanine or tryptophan, likely due to a read error. The V call is TRBV29-1, the J call TRBJ2-7; TRBD1 matches 9 bases. The CDR3 spans 15 residues. The J segment lost 3 bases and the V segment lost 5 bases, leaving 11 bases of the junction unmatched. Germline V CDR1 and CDR2: SQVTM, ANQGSEA. CDR3 loop: CSVQLPGQGNYEQYL. As DNA, the CDR3 is TGCAGCGTTCAGCTCCCGGGACAGGGTAACTACGAGCAGTACTTG.

The CDR3 nucleotides are TGTGCCAGCAGTAAGATGACTAGCGGGTTCAACAATGAGCAGTTCTTC. Translating gives CASSKMTSGFNNEQFF. The rearrangement joins TRBV2 to TRBJ2-1; 10 nucleotides agree with TRBD2. CDR1 and CDR2 (germline): SNHLY, FYNNEI. Trimming at V came to 5 bases and at J to 5 bases, leaving 9 bases not matched to a gene. There are 16 residues in the CDR3. Using reference TRBV2 and TRBJ2-1 for the parts outside the CDR3, the full variable domain is EPEVTQTPSHQVTQMGQEVILRCVPISNHLYFYWYRQILGQKVEFLVSFYNNEISEKSEIFDDQFSVERPDGSNFTLKIRSTKLEDSAMYFCASSKMTSGFNNEQFFGPGTRLTVL.

V gene TRBV21-1 combines with J gene TRBJ1-2. TRBV21-1 is noted as a pseudogene. CDR3 size: 14 residues. CDR3 residues: CASSKGGVIYGYTF. The CDR3 DNA follows: TGTGCCAGCAGCAAAGGGGGGGTCATCTATGGCTACACCTTC.

The chain carries TRBV7-2 and TRBJ2-5; 9 positions match TRBD2. The V gene's germline CDR1 is SGHTA and CDR2 FQGNSA. V gave up 5 bases and J gave up 5 bases; unmatched junction bases: 15. This CDR3 comprises 17 residues. CDR3 bases: TGTGCCAGCAGCCTTGGGGGCGGGGGGGCCCGGGGGGAGACCCAGTACTTC. This codes for CASSLGGGGARGETQYF.

The chain links TRBV30 to TRBJ2-2; TRBD2 might be the D (6 bases). Germline assignment: CDR1 GTSNPN and CDR2 SVGIG (reference sequence). V shed 4 bases and J shed 4 bases, with 10 bases lying between them. The CDR3 length is 13 residues. The CDR3 loop is CAWTGDITGELFF. CDR3 nucleotides: TGTGCCTGGACGGGGGATATCACCGGGGAGCTGTTTTTT.

This chain connects TRBV27 to TRBJ2-1; D is possibly TRBD2 (6 bases). V lost 3 bases and J lost 7, with 10 bases in between. The CDR3 covers 13 residues. From germline, CDR1 is MNHEY and CDR2 SMNVEV (reference sequence). CDR3 in DNA: TGTGCCAGCAGTTTTTCGGGGAGGAATGAGCAGTTCTTC. As protein: CASSFSGRNEQFF.

The J gene is TRBJ1-3, the V gene TRBV6-1, with 8 bases aligning to TRBD1. This CDR3 is built from 14 residues. V shed 4 bases and J 4 bases; nucleotides not matched to a gene: 3. Germline V gene sequence: CDR1 MNHNS, CDR2 SASEGT. The CDR3 DNA reads as TGTGCCAGCAGTGTCGACAGGGGAGGAAACACCATATATTTT. Amino acid sequence: CASSVDRGGNTIYF.

This chain uses TRBV5-1 with TRBJ2-3, with 7 bases identical to TRBD1. The germline gives CDR1 SGHRS, CDR2 YFSETQ. The CDR3 totals 17 residues. Trimming removed 7 bases from V and 2 bases from J; junction bases left unmatched: 16. The CDR3 DNA follows: TGCGCCAGCGCAGATCCCTGGCCGGGACAGATCACAGATACGCAGTATTTT. It translates to CASADPWPGQITDTQYF.

This clone showed up just a few times. V usage is TRBV5-1 and J usage is TRBJ2-5, with 11 bases matching TRBD2. After removal of 5 bases from V and 1 base from J, the junction contained 7 bases not matched to a gene. In germline, CDR1 is SGHRS, CDR2 YFSETQ. The length of the CDR3 is 16 residues. In DNA form, the CDR3 reads TGCGCCAGCAGATTGACTAGCGGGGCCCCCCAAGAGACCCAGTACTTC. This encodes CASRLTSGAPQETQYF.

This clone was counted once. The chain has TRBV5-4 and TRBJ2-1, with 10 bases matching TRBD2. Germline V lookup: CDR1 SGHNT, CDR2 YYREEE (reference sequence). The CDR3 has 16 residues. V trimming: 4 bases; J trimming: 6 bases; junction bases outside the gene matches: 10. The CDR3 coding sequence is TGTGCCAGCAGCAGTTCAGCGGGAGGGCCATTCAATGAGCAGTTCTTC. It codes for CASSSSAGGPFNEQFF.

The chain carries TRBV9 and TRBJ1-4; 7 positions agree with TRBD1. Losses at the gene ends were 0 bases for V and 4 bases for J; bases not matched to a gene: 15. CDR3 length: 19 residues. Germline CDR1 is SGDLS and CDR2 is YYNGEE. The CDR3 DNA sequence: TGTGCCAGCAGCGTAGGACTGCGACAGGGCCCGGGCGGTAATGAAAAACTGTTTTTT. Amino acids: CASSVGLRQGPGGNEKLFF. Based on the CDR3 plus reference TRBV9 and TRBJ1-4, the full variable domain is DSGVTQTPKHLITATGQRVTLRCSPRSGDLSVYWYQQSLDQGLQFLIQYYNGEERAKGNILERFSAQQFPDLHSELNLSSLELGDSALYFCASSVGLRQGPGGNEKLFFGSGTQLSVL.

This clone came up a few times. The chain joins TRBV5-4 to TRBJ2-3; 13 bases align to TRBD2. The CDR3 covers 17 residues. Germline-derived CDR1 and CDR2 are SGHNT and YYREEE (reference sequence). Trimming removed 4 bases from V and 3 bases from J; junction bases left unmatched: 8. As DNA, the CDR3 is TGTGCCAGCAGCAAGGGACTAGCGGGGCCCCAAACAGATACGCAGTATTTT. Its protein is CASSKGLAGPQTDTQYF.